The 12 T cell receptor beta chains listed next were all sequenced from one sample in a study of CD8 T cells in Susac syndrome. The RNA, about 0.5 to 1 ug, was put through reverse transcription using random hexamers. In TCRdb, the immunoSEQ multiplex PCR reads were re-called with MiXCR into one record per CDR3 protein. The sample yields some 300,000 distinct CDR3 sequences, 85% seen once. Material for sequencing was CD8+ T cells from PBMCs. The origin of the receptors is a human donor with multiple sclerosis.

Here the CDR3 reads CASSYGANTDTQYF. The CDR3 DNA reads TGTGCCAGCAGTTACGGGGCCAACACAGATACGCAGTATTTT. This chain links TRBV6-5 with TRBJ2-3, with D possibly being TRBD1 (5 bases). Germline assignment: CDR1 MNHEY and CDR2 SVGAGI. This CDR3 has 14 amino acids. Trimming removed 2 bases at V and 2 bases at J, with 8 bases between.

The chain is built from TRBV29-1 and TRBJ2-5, with 12 bases identical to TRBD1. Losses at the gene ends were 4 bases for V and 4 bases for J; bases not matched to a gene: 7. Germline lookup yields CDR1 SQVTM and CDR2 ANQGSEA. The CDR3 contains 15 residues. Here the CDR3 reads CSVGVGTGGAETQYF. The CDR3 bases are TGCAGCGTTGGTGTAGGGACAGGGGGCGCAGAGACCCAGTACTTC.

The chain has TRBV24-1 and TRBJ2-5; possible D gene TRBD1, 5 bases. This CDR3 has 13 residues. Germline V lookup: CDR1 KGHDR, CDR2 SFDVKD. Trimming shortened V by 3 bases and J by 3 bases, and 7 bases separated the two germline ends. The CDR3 nucleotides read TGTGCCACCAGTGATAGGACAAAAGAGACCCAGTACTTC. It encodes CATSDRTKETQYF.

The gene calls are TRBV25-1 and TRBJ2-5, with TRBD2 identical over 8 bases. J lost 4 bases, V lost 4 bases, and 5 bases had no gene match. Per the germline V gene, CDR1 is MGHDK and CDR2 is SYGVNS. The CDR3 runs to 14 residues. The CDR3 loop is CASSGTLAGETQYF. CDR3 DNA sequence: TGTGCCAGCAGTGGAACCCTAGCGGGAGAGACCCAGTACTTC. The full variable domain, rest sourced from reference TRBV25-1 and TRBJ2-5, is EADIYQTPRYLVIGTGKKITLECSQTMGHDKMYWYQQDPGMELHLIHYSYGVNSTEKGDLSSESTVSRIRTEHFPLTLESARPSHTSQYLCASSGTLAGETQYFGPGTRLLVL.

The chain uses TRBV29-1 and TRBJ2-7; D possibly corresponds to TRBD2 (6 bases). Germline V lookup: CDR1 SQVTM, CDR2 ANQGSEA. This CDR3 region has 14 residues. V was clipped by 4 bases and J by 0 bases, with 13 bases between them. The CDR3: CSVVKGLSSYEQYF. The CDR3 nucleotides read TGCAGCGTTGTAAAGGGACTGAGCTCCTACGAGCAGTACTTC.

This chain links TRBV6-5 with TRBJ1-2; no clear D gene. CDR1 is MNHEY, CDR2 SVGAGI, per germline. This CDR3 comprises 14 residues. V was pared by 5 bases and J by 1 base, with 11 bases between. The chain's CDR3 is CASSTDGFNYGYTF. In DNA form, the CDR3 reads TGTGCCAGCAGTACGGACGGATTTAACTATGGCTACACCTTC.

This clonotype was counted once. The chain is built from TRBV6-2 or TRBV6-3 and TRBJ1-1; TRBD1 matches 8 bases. CDR3 length: 15 residues. Trimming cost V 3 bases and J 2 bases; bases outside gene matches: 5. Germline CDR1 and CDR2: MNHEY and SVGEGT. DNA of the CDR3: TGTGCCAGCAGTTATTCCCCAGGGGGCAACACTGAAGCTTTCTTT. It encodes CASSYSPGGNTEAFF.

The chain joins TRBV7-3 to TRBJ1-1; 7 bases agree with TRBD1. V lost 6 bases and J lost 5; bases outside the gene matches: 9. Germline-derived CDR1 and CDR2 are SGHTA and FQGTGA. The CDR3 runs to 14 residues. CDR3 residues: CASSSTGLGTEAFF. CDR3 nucleotides: TGTGCCAGCAGTTCGACAGGGTTGGGAACTGAAGCTTTCTTT.

The chain links TRBV28 to TRBJ2-1, with a tentative D call TRBD2 (7 bases). CDR3 length: 16 amino acids. The V gene's germline CDR1 is MDHEN and CDR2 SYDVKM. V was pared by 6 bases and J by 11 bases, with 26 bases between. The CDR3 protein is CASRGGTLIKREKQFF. CDR3 DNA: TGTGCCAGCAGGGGGGGGACACTCATTAAGCGGGAAAAGCAGTTCTTC. The full variable domain, rest sourced from reference TRBV28 and TRBJ2-1, is DVKVTQSSRYLVKRTGEKVFLECVQDMDHENMFWYRQDPGLGLRLIYFSYDVKMKEKGDIPEGYSVSREKKERFSLILESASTNQTSMYLCASRGGTLIKREKQFFGPGTRLTVL.

V is TRBV5-6 and J is TRBJ2-5; 7 nucleotides agree with TRBD1. This CDR3 is built from 16 residues. The V gene end was trimmed by 2 bases and the J gene end by 5 bases; junction bases not matched to a gene: 12. Germline CDR1 is SGHDT and CDR2 is YYEEEE. The CDR3 region has the DNA TGTGCCAGCAGCTTCGGACAGGCCCGAGTGTGGGAGACCCAGTACTTC. This codes for CASSFGQARVWETQYF. The full variable domain, in which reference TRBV5-6 and TRBJ2-5 provide the parts outside the CDR3, is DAGVTQSPTHLIKTRGQQVTLRCSPKSGHDTVSWYQQALGQGPQFIFQYYEEEERQRGNFPDRFSGHQFPNYSSELNVNALLLGDSALYLCASSFGQARVWETQYFGPGTRLLVL.

This clonotype has just a few counts. The V and J genes are TRBV6-5 and TRBJ1-5, with TRBD1 as a possible D gene (5 bases). V was pared by 0 bases and J by 7 bases, with 7 bases between. CDR3 length: 13 amino acids. The germline V gene has CDR1 MNHEY and CDR2 SVGAGI. CDR3: CASSYSGEQPQHF. DNA for the CDR3: TGTGCCAGCAGTTACTCGGGGGAGCAGCCCCAGCATTTT.

The chain links TRBV30 to TRBJ2-3; D is possibly TRBD2 (5 bases). Trimming left V 5 bases short and J 5 bases short, with 14 bases between. This CDR3 is 13 amino acids long. Germline CDR1 and CDR2: GTSNPN and SVGIG (reference sequence). CDR3 sequence reads: CAWCLTAGDTQYF. Here the CDR3 DNA reads TGTGCCTGGTGTCTTACCGCGGGAGATACGCAGTATTTT.